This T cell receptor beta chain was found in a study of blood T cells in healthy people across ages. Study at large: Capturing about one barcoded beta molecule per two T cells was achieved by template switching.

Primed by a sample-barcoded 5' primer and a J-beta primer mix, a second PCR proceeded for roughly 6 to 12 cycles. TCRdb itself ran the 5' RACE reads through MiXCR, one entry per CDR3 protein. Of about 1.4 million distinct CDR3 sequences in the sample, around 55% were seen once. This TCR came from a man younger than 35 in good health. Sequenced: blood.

This CDR3 is CSARRFARGPSYEQYF. As DNA, the CDR3 is TGCAGTGCTAGACGTTTCGCCAGGGGACCTTCCTACGAGCAGTACTTC. The chain carries TRBV20-1 and TRBJ2-7; maybe TRBD1 (6 bases). Per the germline V gene, CDR1 is DFQATT and CDR2 is SNEGSKA (reference sequence). The CDR3 is 16 amino acids. The V end was cut by 2 bases, the J end by 1 base, with 18 bases between.